This T cell receptor (beta chain) was recovered during a study of radiation and T cells in renal cell carcinoma. Details on this clone: Antigen specificity is unknown.

Measured with immunoSEQ multiplex PCR; TCRdb has only the in-frame clones, and not every one. The sample carries some 21,000 clones, nearly 55% recorded once. Sample treatment: treatment-naive control, cytoreductive nephrectomy. Clear cell pathology was present in this patient's renal cell carcinoma. Control tumors came from several females and about a dozen males, aged roughly 35 to 85. Study-level results: Top 100 clonotypes averaged about 54% in irradiated versus about 43% in nephrectomy-only tumors.

The CDR3 has 15 residues. V gave up 4 bases and J gave up 5 bases; unmatched junction bases: 7. Germline lookup yields CDR1 SGHTA and CDR2 FQGNSA. The chain uses TRBV7-2 and TRBJ2-2; 7 nucleotides align to TRBD1. This receptor was obtained from a human donor with renal cell carcinoma. The sample consisted of tumor tissue, taken from a patient whose treatment was nephrectomy without radiotherapy. The CDR3 sequence is CASSSDRVVTGELFF. In DNA form, the CDR3 reads TGTGCCAGCAGCTCCGACAGGGTCGTTACCGGGGAGCTGTTTTTT.